The entry below gives a single T cell receptor (beta chain) sequence along with its context. As processed by the authors: Amplification from reference gene primers served as the basis for estimated nucleated cell counts. Profiled with immunoSEQ multiplex PCR; TCRdb holds only in-frame clones, not every one. From that table come the V and J calls and clone size; the DNA was used to work out D and trimming. This table holds about 270,000 clones, 85% to 90% found once. This sample is part of a study of blood T cell repertoires in COVID-19. Germline V CDR1 and CDR2: SGHNT, YYREEE (reference sequence). The V and J ends lost 4 bases and 2 bases, in that order; junction bases with no gene match: 11. The length of the CDR3 is 16 residues. Cohort 3 recovered donors had two negative PCRs, clearance, or symptom resolution.

The origin of this receptor is a woman in her late teens or twenties who had recovered from COVID-19. This chain joins TRBV5-4 and TRBJ2-7, with TRBD2 matching over 8 bases. Sequenced material: PBMCs or T cells enriched from blood (not recorded which). CDR3 sequence reads: CASSREAGAAAYEQYF. In DNA, the CDR3 is TGTGCCAGCAGCCGTGAAGCGGGGGCCGCTGCCTACGAGCAGTACTTC. The variable domain in full, with the rest retrieved from reference TRBV5-4 and TRBJ2-7, is ETGVTQSPTHLIKTRGQQVTLRCSSQSGHNTVSWYQQALGQGPQFIFQYYREEENGRGNFPPRFSGLQFPNYSSELNVNALELDDSALYLCASSREAGAAAYEQYFGPGTRLTVT.